The 7 T cell receptor beta chains below were found in one sample sequenced in a study of graft-versus-host responses after intestinal transplantation. Lymphocytes (intraepithelial and lamina propria) were released by processing the graft tissue. Some clones are missing from TCRdb's copy, which holds only in-frame ones; the method was immunoSEQ multiplex PCR. The table lists 11,000 to 15,000 clones, roughly 82% of them singletons, with about 3.9% in the top ten. The sample in question was ileum tissue, obtained approximately 26 days after intestinal transplant. These receptors came from a human patient who received an intestinal transplant, so some T cells may come from the graft donor.

The chain combines TRBV6-5 with TRBJ1-5, with D unresolved. Trimming took 2 bases from V and 2 from J, leaving 4 bases between them. This CDR3 comprises 13 residues. Germline values: CDR1 MNHEY, CDR2 SVGAGI. The DNA for the CDR3 is TGTGCCAGCAGTTACAGAGGCAATCAGCCCCAGCATTTT. Its protein product is CASSYRGNQPQHF.

This chain uses TRBV15 with TRBJ2-7; 9 bases are shared with TRBD2. The CDR3 consists of 16 residues. Trimming removed 4 bases from V and 4 bases from J; junction bases left unmatched: 11. In germline, CDR1 is LNHNV, CDR2 YYDKDF (reference sequence). The CDR3, as DNA: TGTGCCACCAGCATGGCCCCGGGACTAGCCGATTACGAGCAGTACTTC. Its translation: CATSMAPGLADYEQYF.

V is TRBV14 and J is TRBJ2-5; 7 positions agree with TRBD1. The CDR3 spans 13 residues. J lost 9 bases, V lost 4 bases, and 8 bases had no gene match. Germline V CDR1 and CDR2: SGHDN, FVKESK. CDR3 bases: TGTGCCAGCAGCCCAAGACAGGGTGGGGCCCAGTACTTC. It is translated as CASSPRQGGAQYF.

The chain recombines TRBV5-6 with TRBJ2-5, with TRBD1 matching 8 bases. Germline trimming cut 3 bases from V and 3 bases from J; bases unmatched to any gene: 4. This CDR3 is 14 amino acids long. The germline V gene encodes CDR1 SGHDT and CDR2 YYEEEE. This CDR3 is CASSSGQDEETQYF. The CDR3 nucleotides read TGTGCCAGCAGCTCGGGACAGGACGAAGAGACCCAGTACTTC.

The chain carries TRBV6-6 and TRBJ2-1, with D perhaps matching TRBD2 (5 bases). The CDR3 runs to 13 residues. Germline CDR1 and CDR2: MNHNY and SVGAGI (reference sequence). V lost 2 bases and J lost 6, with 8 bases in between. This chain's CDR3 is CASSYGLINEQFF. The CDR3 coding sequence is TGTGCCAGCAGTTACGGACTGATCAATGAGCAGTTCTTC.

V is TRBV11-2 and J is TRBJ2-1; tentatively, D is TRBD1 (7 bases). CDR1 and CDR2 from the germline V gene are SGHAT and FQNNGV. The CDR3 sequence is 15 residues long. Trimming took 4 bases from V and 4 from J, leaving 14 bases between them. In nucleotides, the CDR3 is TGTGCCAGCAGCTCCCAGGGGGGAAAATACAATGAGCAGTTCTTC. This encodes CASSSQGGKYNEQFF.

The chain couples TRBV4-3 to TRBJ2-1; 7 bases are shared with TRBD1. With V trimmed by 0 bases and J by 1 base, 6 bases remained unmatched. Germline V gives CDR1 LGHNA, CDR2 YSLEER. The CDR3 extends over 17 amino acids. This chain's CDR3 is CASSQDLAGGSYNEQFF. In DNA form, the CDR3 reads TGCGCCAGCAGCCAAGATCTTGCAGGGGGTTCCTACAATGAGCAGTTCTTC.